The present TCR beta chain was sequenced within a study of blood T cell repertoires in COVID-19. Looking at the study overall: The United States, Italy and Spain provided the acute and convalescent COVID-19 samples. Sources were T cells, B-cell-depleted T cells, or PBMCs; the material itself was cDNA or gDNA.

In germline, CDR1 is SNHLY, CDR2 FYNNEI. V gave up 5 bases and J gave up 1 base, with 11 bases separating them. The CDR3 extends over 14 amino acids. How the authors handled the data: It was from reference gene primer amplification that nucleated cell counts were estimated. TCRdb's copy holds only in-frame clones and misses some; the assay was immunoSEQ multiplex PCR. V and J calls plus clone size are reproduced from that table; the DNA served to infer D and trimming. The table shows 60,000 to 90,000 clones, with more than 65% occurring only once. J is TRBJ2-5 and V is TRBV2, with D maybe TRBD2 (5 bases). This receptor was obtained from a woman between 45 and 60 years old with acute or convalescent COVID-19. The sequencing sample was made of peripheral blood. The CDR3 DNA is TGTGCCAGCAGTCAACTAGTGACCCAAGAGACCCAGTACTTC. This codes for CASSQLVTQETQYF.